The 18 T cell receptor beta chains reported below all come from one sample, sequenced in a study of T cells after yellow fever vaccination. From the 5' RACE reads, TCRdb called clonotypes with MiXCR, one entry per CDR3 protein. The sample yields 300,000 or so distinct CDR3 sequences, 10% to 15% seen once. The sample here was CD4+ T cells sorted from PBMCs, taken 45 days after the yellow fever booster vaccination. These receptors were collected from a man aged 30 to 45 who received the YFV17D yellow fever vaccine.

This clonotype has more than one count but fewer than ten. V is TRBV7-3 and J is TRBJ2-1; 8 positions match TRBD2. Germline lookup yields CDR1 SGHTA and CDR2 FQGTGA. There are 15 residues in the CDR3. V was pared by 5 bases and J by 6 bases, with 9 bases of the junction left unmatched. CDR3 DNA sequence: TGTGCCAGCAGCAGCCAGGGACTAGAGGTCAATGAGCAGTTCTTC. Protein product: CASSSQGLEVNEQFF.

This clonotype was seen a handful of times. The rearrangement uses TRBV28 and TRBJ2-3; the D gene is possibly TRBD1 (5 bases). The CDR3 covers 12 residues. From germline, CDR1 is MDHEN and CDR2 SYDVKM. V lost 6 bases and J lost 4, with 8 bases in between. The CDR3 here is CASRRTPDTQYF. The CDR3 bases are TGTGCCAGCAGGCGGACACCAGATACGCAGTATTTT. Combining the CDR3 with reference TRBV28 and TRBJ2-3 gives the whole variable domain DVKVTQSSRYLVKRTGEKVFLECVQDMDHENMFWYRQDPGLGLRLIYFSYDVKMKEKGDIPEGYSVSREKKERFSLILESASTNQTSMYLCASRRTPDTQYFGPGTRLTVL.

The rearrangement joins TRBV7-2 to TRBJ2-1; 9 bases align to TRBD2. Germline trimming cut 1 base from V and 2 bases from J; bases unmatched to any gene: 6. This CDR3 region has 17 residues. The germline gives CDR1 SGHTA, CDR2 FQGNSA. CDR3 nucleotides: TGTGCCAGCAGCTTAGTTTCACTAGCGGGCACCTACAATGAGCAGTTCTTC. Translation gives CASSLVSLAGTYNEQFF.

The chain combines TRBV2 with TRBJ2-7; D perhaps matches TRBD2 (6 bases). Germline-derived CDR1 and CDR2 are SNHLY and FYNNEI. The V end lost 8 bases, the J end lost 6 bases, and 17 bases lay between the germline ends. The CDR3 spans 13 residues. CDR3 nucleotide sequence: TGTGCCAGCTTACGGGGGAGAGGGAGCGAGCAGTACTTC. Translating it yields CASLRGRGSEQYF.

This rearrangement joins TRBV7-8 to TRBJ2-7; 16 bases are a match to TRBD2. Germline V gives CDR1 SGHVS, CDR2 FQNEAQ. Losses at the gene ends were 3 bases for V and 0 bases for J; bases not matched to a gene: 5. The CDR3 extends over 18 amino acids. CDR3 in amino acids: CASSLGLAGGPSSYEQYF. CDR3 nucleotide sequence: TGTGCCAGCAGCTTGGGACTAGCGGGAGGGCCGAGCTCCTACGAGCAGTACTTC.

The gene calls are TRBV18 and TRBJ1-5, with D perhaps TRBD1 (5 bases). CDR1 and CDR2 from the germline V gene are KGHSH and LQKENI. With 2 bases removed from V and 4 bases from J, the gap between germline ends came to 12 bases. The CDR3 has 15 amino acids. The CDR3 nucleotides read TGTGCCAGCTCACCAGGAGGGGCCAATAATCAGCCCCAGCATTTT. It encodes CASSPGGANNQPQHF.

This clonotype showed up just a few times. This chain joins TRBV7-9 and TRBJ2-5, with 8 bases aligning to TRBD1. The junction had 6 bases not matched to a gene; V was cut back by 4 bases and J by 5 bases. The germline CDR1 and CDR2 sequences are SEHNR and FQNEAQ (reference sequence). There are 14 residues in the CDR3. The CDR3 sequence is CASSSGQGAETQYF. For the CDR3, the DNA is TGTGCCAGCAGCTCCGGACAGGGAGCGGAGACCCAGTACTTC.

Notes on this clonotype: The germline gene is not matched at one end of the junction; a read error may be the cause. The chain carries TRBV7-2 and TRBJ2-3; TRBD2 matches at 7 bases. CDR3 length: 16 amino acids. CDR1 and CDR2 from the germline V gene are SGHTA and FQGNSA. As DNA, the CDR3 is TGTGCCTGCAGCTTAGCAATGGGAGGGCTTGGGGATACGCAGTATTTT. This translates into CACSLAMGGLGDTQYF.

This clonotype has just a few counts. The V call is TRBV27, the J call TRBJ2-7, with D perhaps TRBD1 (5 bases). CDR1 and CDR2 from the germline V gene are MNHEY and SMNVEV (reference sequence). This CDR3 region has 15 residues. V lost 5 bases to trimming and J lost 5 bases, with 19 bases between them. CDR3 DNA: TGTGCCAGCAGTCAAAAAGCAGGGTATCCGGACGAGCAGTACTTC. This gives the protein CASSQKAGYPDEQYF.

Many counts were recorded for this clonotype. V usage is TRBV5-1 and J usage is TRBJ2-7; D possibly matches TRBD1 or TRBD2 (6 bases each). The CDR3 sequence is 13 residues long. Germline values: CDR1 SGHRS, CDR2 YFSETQ. V was trimmed by 4 bases and J by 2 bases, leaving 10 bases between them. The CDR3: CASSTGAAYEQYF. The CDR3 nucleotides read TGCGCCAGCAGCACGGGGGCGGCCTACGAGCAGTACTTC.

This clonotype was counted between two and nine times. The chain recombines TRBV6-1 with TRBJ1-2, with D uncertain. With 6 bases removed from V and 8 bases from J, the gap between germline ends came to 16 bases. CDR1 MNHNS and CDR2 SASEGT come from the germline V gene. The CDR3 sequence is 13 residues long. DNA of the CDR3: TGTGCCAGCAGATCGGAGGGTGAGAGGGGCTACACCTTC. It specifies CASRSEGERGYTF.

The gene calls are TRBV27 and TRBJ1-5; no reliable D call. This CDR3 contains 14 residues. The V and J ends lost 5 bases and 2 bases respectively, with 10 bases between them. The germline V gene has CDR1 MNHEY and CDR2 SMNVEV (reference sequence). The chain's CDR3 is CASSRYGGNQPQHF. CDR3 nucleotides: TGTGCCAGCAGTCGCTACGGGGGCAATCAGCCCCAGCATTTT.

This clonotype turned up a few times. The gene calls are TRBV7-2 and TRBJ2-4; TRBD1 matches at 8 bases. This CDR3 has 14 amino acids. The germline gives CDR1 SGHTA, CDR2 FQGNSA. Losses at the gene ends were 5 bases for V and 6 bases for J; bases not matched to a gene: 6. In DNA form, the CDR3 reads TGTGCCAGCAGCCTTCAGGGGGCTCTAAACATTCAGTACTTC. Amino acid sequence: CASSLQGALNIQYF.

This clonotype appeared once. This chain links TRBV7-2 with TRBJ1-4; perhaps TRBD1 as D (6 bases). Germline lookup yields CDR1 SGHTA and CDR2 FQGNSA. This CDR3 spans 16 amino acids. V was cut by 5 bases and J by 2 bases, with 15 bases left in between. The CDR3 nucleotides read TGTGCCAGCAGCGAACGCTCAGGGGCGACTAATGAAAAACTGTTTTTT. It specifies CASSERSGATNEKLFF.

The chain is built from TRBV15 and TRBJ2-7; TRBD2 aligns across 7 bases. Trimming removed 4 bases from V and 3 bases from J; junction bases left unmatched: 6. Germline V CDR1 and CDR2: LNHNV, YYDKDF (reference sequence). The CDR3 has 14 amino acids. DNA of the CDR3: TGTGCCACCAGCAAAGCGGGATCTAACTACGAGCAGTACTTC. Translated, it gives CATSKAGSNYEQYF.

The table lists this clonotype with a few counts. The chain is built from TRBV15 and TRBJ1-5; no firm D call. This CDR3 is built from 15 residues. Trimming pared 1 base from V and 4 bases from J, leaving 11 bases between. From germline, CDR1 is LNHNV and CDR2 YYDKDF (reference sequence). Here the CDR3 reads CATSRGVDPNQPQHF. The DNA of the CDR3 is TGTGCCACCAGCAGAGGGGTAGACCCGAATCAGCCCCAGCATTTT.

In its sample, this clonotype was seen a few times. This sequence joins TRBV6-1 and TRBJ1-5; D is uncertain. Germline-derived CDR1 and CDR2 are MNHNS and SASEGT. Trimming pared 4 bases from V and 8 bases from J, leaving 6 bases between. The CDR3 is 11 residues long. The CDR3 DNA is TGTGCCAGCAGTGTAGAGAAGCCCCAGCATTTT. The encoded protein is CASSVEKPQHF.

This clonotype turned up a few times. This sequence joins TRBV20-1 and TRBJ2-3, with TRBD2 matching over 8 bases. The CDR3 covers 15 residues. Trimming removed 3 bases from V and 2 bases from J; junction bases left unmatched: 7. Per the germline V gene, CDR1 is DFQATT and CDR2 is SNEGSKA (reference sequence). The CDR3 DNA is TGCAGTGCTAGTTTTCCACTAGCGGACACAGATACGCAGTATTTT. Amino acid sequence: CSASFPLADTDTQYF.